The sequence of this TCR beta chain was determined in a study of shared clonotypes between healthy human individuals. Germline CDR1 and CDR2: WSHSY and SAAADI. Trimming stripped 10 bases from V and 0 bases from J, with 16 bases between. The CDR3 sequence is 15 residues long. Method: immunoSEQ multiplex PCR; TCRdb's copy keeps in-frame clones and lacks some. The data show around 2.1 million clones, approximately 95% seen once. Material: naive CD4+ T cells sorted from blood. Subset of the sample: CD45RA+ positively selected. The genes are TRBV10-2 and TRBJ1-5; D is undetermined. The sequence came from a man aged 18 to 30 in good health. CDR3 nucleotides: TGCGCCACCAAAGGAACAGTCAATAGCAATCAGCCCCAGCATTTT. It is translated as CATKGTVNSNQPQHF.